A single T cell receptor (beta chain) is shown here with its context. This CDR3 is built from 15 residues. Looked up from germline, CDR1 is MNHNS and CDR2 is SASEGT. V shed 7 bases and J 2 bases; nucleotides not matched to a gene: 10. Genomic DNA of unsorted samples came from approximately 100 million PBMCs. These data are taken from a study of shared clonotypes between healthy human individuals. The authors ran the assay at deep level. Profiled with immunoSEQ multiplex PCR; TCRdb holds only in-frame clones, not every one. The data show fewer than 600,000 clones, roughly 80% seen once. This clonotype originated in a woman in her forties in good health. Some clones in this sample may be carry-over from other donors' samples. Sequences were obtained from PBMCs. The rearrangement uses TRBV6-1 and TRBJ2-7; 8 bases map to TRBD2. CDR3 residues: CASMTGLAGTYEQYF. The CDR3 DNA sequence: TGTGCCAGCATGACCGGACTAGCTGGAACCTACGAGCAGTACTTC.